The 8 T cell receptor beta chains below were found in one sample sequenced in a study of cytomegalovirus exposure and HLA in healthy donors. The PCR used 60 Vbeta and 13 Jbeta primers. Sequencing was performed with immunoSEQ multiplex PCR; in TCRdb, only in-frame clones are kept and a portion is missing. Of roughly 190,000 clones listed, roughly 80% are singletons. The sample taken for sequencing was PBMCs. These receptors were taken from a woman between 18 and 29 years old in good health and CMV-seronegative.

The CDR3 DNA reads as TGTGCCAGCAGCTTAGCTCTTAGGGGCACCGGGGAGCTGTTTTTT. Amino acid sequence: CASSLALRGTGELFF. V usage is TRBV7-6 and J usage is TRBJ2-2, with TRBD1 as a possible D gene (5 bases). In germline, CDR1 is SGHVS, CDR2 FNYEAQ. CDR3 length equals 15 residues. V lost 0 bases, J lost 4 bases, and 9 bases lay in between.

CDR3 in amino acids: CASSSAGLAGGPDSYNEQFF. In DNA form, the CDR3 reads TGTGCCAGCAGCTCGGCGGGGCTAGCGGGAGGGCCGGATTCCTACAATGAGCAGTTCTTC. The V call is TRBV28, the J call TRBJ2-1, with TRBD2 identical over 12 bases. Germline CDR1 reads MDHEN; CDR2 reads SYDVKM. The J segment lost 1 base and the V segment lost 6 bases, leaving 16 bases of the junction unmatched. The length of the CDR3 is 20 residues.

This clone occurred once. V gene TRBV7-9 combines with J gene TRBJ1-2, with D maybe TRBD1 (5 bases). The germline V gene has CDR1 SEHNR and CDR2 FQNEAQ (reference sequence). The CDR3 runs 13 residues. V lost 7 bases and J 6 bases, leaving 15 bases between the germline ends. CDR3 loop: CASTPSQGHGYTF. The CDR3 DNA reads TGTGCCAGCACCCCCTCCCAGGGCCATGGCTACACCTTC. The full variable domain, rest sourced from reference TRBV7-9 and TRBJ1-2, is DTGVSQNPRHKITKRGQNVTFRCDPISEHNRLYWYRQTLGQGPEFLTYFQNEAQLEKSRLLSDRFSAERPKGSFSTLEIQRTEQGDSAMYLCASTPSQGHGYTFGSGTRLTVV.

The chain couples TRBV2 to TRBJ2-5, with a tentative D call TRBD2 (6 bases). V was pared by 2 bases and J by 5 bases, with 15 bases between. The CDR3 extends over 15 amino acids. Germline loops: CDR1 SNHLY, CDR2 FYNNEI. The CDR3 here is CASSELTLRGETQYF. In DNA, the CDR3 is TGTGCCAGCAGTGAATTAACCTTACGGGGGGAGACCCAGTACTTC.

This chain connects TRBV5-1 to TRBJ1-4; D may be TRBD1 (5 bases). The ends were cut back, 0 bases at V and 5 bases at J, with 8 bases in the middle. The CDR3 is 14 residues long. The germline V gene encodes CDR1 SGHRS and CDR2 YFSETQ. CDR3 sequence (DNA): TGCGCCAGCAGCTTGGAGACAGCGAATGAAAAACTGTTTTTT. Its protein product is CASSLETANEKLFF.

The chain has TRBV25-1 and TRBJ1-1, with 7 positions matching TRBD1. The V gene's germline CDR1 is MGHDK and CDR2 SYGVNS. This CDR3 is built from 15 residues. V lost 3 bases to trimming and J lost 10 bases; unmatched junction nucleotides: 14. This chain's CDR3 is CASSDTTGPQRGAFF. CDR3 DNA sequence: TGTGCCAGCAGTGACACGACAGGGCCGCAACGTGGAGCTTTCTTT.

V and J are TRBV7-2 and TRBJ2-7; TRBD2 might be the D (6 bases). The CDR3 totals 14 residues. The germline CDR1 and CDR2 sequences are SGHTA and FQGNSA. Trimming took 5 bases from V and 6 from J, leaving 17 bases between them. The CDR3 DNA sequence: TGTGCCAGCAGCCCTCGGGAGACCTACCTCGAGCAGTACTTC. Its translation is CASSPRETYLEQYF.

This chain uses TRBV27 with TRBJ1-2, with no clear D. The CDR3 runs 14 residues. V dropped 5 bases and J dropped 7 bases, with 17 bases sitting between them. Germline values: CDR1 MNHEY, CDR2 SMNVEV (reference sequence). CDR3 sequence: CASSPLTPGSGYTF. The CDR3 nucleotides are TGTGCCAGCAGTCCTCTCACCCCCGGTAGTGGCTACACCTTC.